This T cell receptor (beta chain) was sequenced in a study of regulatory T cells in long-lasting Graves disease. This CDR3 comprises 14 residues. Germline values: CDR1 SQVTM, CDR2 ANQGSEA. Unmatched junction bases numbered 3, after V lost 0 bases and J lost 3 bases. Combining iRepertoire HTBI primers with Arm-PCR of CDR3 regions, the authors built TCR beta libraries. MiXCR was run by TCRdb on the multiplex PCR reads, yielding one entry per CDR3 protein. Of just over 600,000 distinct CDR3 sequences listed, about 16% are singletons. Specified time point: newly diagnosed GD, antithyroid drugs for less than 3 months. After RNA was extracted from PBMCs, the TCR library was made from it. The table lists this clonotype with many counts. These data were also filed under a second study, of T cells in Graves' hyperthyroidism and ophthalmopathy.

V and J are TRBV29-1 and TRBJ1-1; 8 bases match TRBD1. This TCR derives from a woman in her twenties or thirties with Graves disease. The sample in question was peripheral blood mononuclear cells (PBMCs), obtained at new diagnosis, from a patient treated with antithyroid drugs. In DNA form, the CDR3 reads TGCAGCGTTGAAGACGGGACAGGCTACACTGAAGCTTTCTTT. It yields the protein CSVEDGTGYTEAFF.